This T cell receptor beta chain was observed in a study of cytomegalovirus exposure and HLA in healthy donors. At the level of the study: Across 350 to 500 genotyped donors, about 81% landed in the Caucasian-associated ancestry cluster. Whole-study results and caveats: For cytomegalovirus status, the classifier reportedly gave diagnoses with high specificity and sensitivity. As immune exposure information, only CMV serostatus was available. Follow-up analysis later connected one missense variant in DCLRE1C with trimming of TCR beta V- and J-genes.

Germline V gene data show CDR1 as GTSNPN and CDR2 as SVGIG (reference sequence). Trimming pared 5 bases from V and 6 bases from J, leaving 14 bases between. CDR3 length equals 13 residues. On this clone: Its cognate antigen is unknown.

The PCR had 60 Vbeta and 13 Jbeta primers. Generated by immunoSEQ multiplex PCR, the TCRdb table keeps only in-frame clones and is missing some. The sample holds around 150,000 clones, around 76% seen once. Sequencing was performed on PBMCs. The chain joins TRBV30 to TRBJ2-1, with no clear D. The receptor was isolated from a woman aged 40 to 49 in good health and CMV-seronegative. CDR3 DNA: TGTGCCTGGGGGTTAGCCGCCTCCAATGAGCAGTTCTTC. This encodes CAWGLAASNEQFF. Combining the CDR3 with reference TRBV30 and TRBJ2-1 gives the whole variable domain SQTIHQWPATLVQPVGSPLSLECTVEGTSNPNLYWYRQAAGRGLQLLFYSVGIGQISSEVPQNLSASRPQDRQFILSSKKLLLSDSGFYLCAWGLAASNEQFFGPGTRLTVL.